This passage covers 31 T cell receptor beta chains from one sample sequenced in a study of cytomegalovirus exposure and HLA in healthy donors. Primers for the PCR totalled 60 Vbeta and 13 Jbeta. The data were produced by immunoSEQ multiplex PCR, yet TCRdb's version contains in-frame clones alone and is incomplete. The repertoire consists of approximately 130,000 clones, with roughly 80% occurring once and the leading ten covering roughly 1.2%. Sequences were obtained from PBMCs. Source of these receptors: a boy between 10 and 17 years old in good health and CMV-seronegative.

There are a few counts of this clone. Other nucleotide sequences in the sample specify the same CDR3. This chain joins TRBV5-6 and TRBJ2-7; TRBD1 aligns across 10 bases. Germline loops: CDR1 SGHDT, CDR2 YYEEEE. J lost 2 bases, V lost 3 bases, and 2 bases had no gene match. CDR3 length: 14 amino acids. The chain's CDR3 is CASSSGTGAYEQYF. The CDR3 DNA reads TGTGCCAGCAGCTCCGGGACAGGGGCCTACGAGCAGTACTTC. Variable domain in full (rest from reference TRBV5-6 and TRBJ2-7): DAGVTQSPTHLIKTRGQQVTLRCSPKSGHDTVSWYQQALGQGPQFIFQYYEEEERQRGNFPDRFSGHQFPNYSSELNVNALLLGDSALYLCASSSGTGAYEQYFGPGTRLTVT.

The CDR3 bases are TGTGCCAGCAGGTTTAGGGGGCGAATCAACACCGGGGAGCTGTTTTTT. This gives the protein CASRFRGRINTGELFF. The rearrangement joins TRBV7-3 to TRBJ2-2; 7 nucleotides align to TRBD1. V lost 6 bases to trimming and J lost 2 bases; unmatched junction nucleotides: 9. The CDR3 is 16 residues long. The germline CDR1 and CDR2 sequences are SGHTA and FQGTGA.

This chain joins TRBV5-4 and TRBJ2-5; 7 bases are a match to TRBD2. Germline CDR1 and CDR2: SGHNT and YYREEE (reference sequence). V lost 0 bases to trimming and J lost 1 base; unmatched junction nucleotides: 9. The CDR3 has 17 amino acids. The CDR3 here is CASSLAGMGRAQETQYF. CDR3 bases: TGTGCCAGCAGCTTGGCAGGGATGGGGAGGGCCCAAGAGACCCAGTACTTC.

CDR3 in amino acids: CSDHRGLGYTF. For the CDR3, the DNA is TGCAGCGACCACAGGGGGCTTGGCTACACCTTC. J is TRBJ1-2 and V is TRBV29-1, with 9 bases lining up with TRBD1. J was trimmed by 7 bases and V by 7 bases; bases with no gene match: 4. CDR1 and CDR2 (germline): SQVTM, ANQGSEA. CDR3 size: 11 residues.

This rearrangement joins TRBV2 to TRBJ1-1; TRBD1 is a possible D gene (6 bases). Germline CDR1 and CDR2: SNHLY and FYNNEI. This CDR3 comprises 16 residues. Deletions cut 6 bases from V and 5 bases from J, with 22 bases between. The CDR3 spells CASRYPEGGQMTEAFF. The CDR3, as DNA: TGTGCCAGCAGATACCCGGAGGGGGGGCAGATGACTGAAGCTTTCTTT.

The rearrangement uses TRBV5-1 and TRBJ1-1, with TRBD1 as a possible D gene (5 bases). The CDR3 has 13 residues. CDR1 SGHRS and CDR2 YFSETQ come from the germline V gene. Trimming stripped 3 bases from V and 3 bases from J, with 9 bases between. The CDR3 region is CASSSPGDTEAFF. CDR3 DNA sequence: TGCGCCAGCAGCTCGCCGGGGGACACTGAAGCTTTCTTT. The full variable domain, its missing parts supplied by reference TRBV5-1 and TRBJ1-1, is KAGVTQTPRYLIKTRGQQVTLSCSPISGHRSVSWYQQTPGQGLQFLFEYFSETQRNKGNFPGRFSGRQFSNSRSEMNVSTLELGDSALYLCASSSPGDTEAFFGQGTRLTVV.

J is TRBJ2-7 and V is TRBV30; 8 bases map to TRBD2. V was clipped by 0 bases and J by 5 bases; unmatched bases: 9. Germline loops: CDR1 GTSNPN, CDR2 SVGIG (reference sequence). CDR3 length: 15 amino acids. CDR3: CAWSVGVAGFNEQYF. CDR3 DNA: TGTGCCTGGAGTGTAGGGGTAGCGGGATTTAACGAGCAGTACTTC.

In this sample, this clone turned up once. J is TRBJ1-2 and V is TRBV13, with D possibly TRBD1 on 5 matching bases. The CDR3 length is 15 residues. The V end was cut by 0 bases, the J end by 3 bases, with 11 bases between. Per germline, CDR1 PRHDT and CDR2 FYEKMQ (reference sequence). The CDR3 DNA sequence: TGTGCCAGCAGCTTAGGGCAGGGATCCGACTATGGCTACACCTTC. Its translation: CASSLGQGSDYGYTF.

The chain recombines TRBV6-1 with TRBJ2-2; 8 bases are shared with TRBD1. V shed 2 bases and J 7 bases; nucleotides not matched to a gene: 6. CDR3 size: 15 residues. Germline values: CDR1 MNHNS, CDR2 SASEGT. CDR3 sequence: CASSEPRQGIGELFF. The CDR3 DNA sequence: TGTGCCAGCAGTGAACCCCGACAGGGGATCGGGGAGCTGTTTTTT.

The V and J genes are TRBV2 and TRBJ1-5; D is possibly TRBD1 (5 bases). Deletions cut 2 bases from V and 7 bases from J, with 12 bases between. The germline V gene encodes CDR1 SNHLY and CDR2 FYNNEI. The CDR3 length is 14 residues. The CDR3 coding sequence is TGTGCCAGCAGTGAACAGGGCGGGGGGCAGCCCCAGCATTTT. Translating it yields CASSEQGGGQPQHF.

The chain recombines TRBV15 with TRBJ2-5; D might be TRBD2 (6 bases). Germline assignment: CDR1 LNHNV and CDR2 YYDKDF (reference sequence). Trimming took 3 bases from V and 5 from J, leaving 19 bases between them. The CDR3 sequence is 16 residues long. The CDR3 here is CATSRVFGGGGETQYF. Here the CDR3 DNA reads TGTGCCACCAGCAGGGTTTTTGGGGGAGGAGGGGAGACCCAGTACTTC. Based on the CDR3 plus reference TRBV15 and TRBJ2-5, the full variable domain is DAMVIQNPRYQVTQFGKPVTLSCSQTLNHNVMYWYQQKSSQAPKLLFHYYDKDFNNEADTPDNFQSRRPNTSFCFLDIRSPGLGDTAMYLCATSRVFGGGGETQYFGPGTRLLVL.

CDR3 nucleotides: TGTGCCTGGAGTAGGAGCGGTTCCTACAATGAGCAGTTCTTC. As protein: CAWSRSGSYNEQFF. The chain employs TRBV30 and TRBJ2-1; TRBD2 is a possible D gene (5 bases). CDR1 and CDR2 (germline): GTSNPN, SVGIG (reference sequence). The germline V and J ends were trimmed by 2 bases and 1 base, with 9 bases remaining between them. The CDR3 totals 14 residues.

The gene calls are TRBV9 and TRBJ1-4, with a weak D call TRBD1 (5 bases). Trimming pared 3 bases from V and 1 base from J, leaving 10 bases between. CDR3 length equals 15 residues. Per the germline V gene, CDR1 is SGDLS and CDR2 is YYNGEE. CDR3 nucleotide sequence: TGTGCCAGCAGCGCCCCAGGGATAACTAATGAAAAACTGTTTTTT. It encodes CASSAPGITNEKLFF.

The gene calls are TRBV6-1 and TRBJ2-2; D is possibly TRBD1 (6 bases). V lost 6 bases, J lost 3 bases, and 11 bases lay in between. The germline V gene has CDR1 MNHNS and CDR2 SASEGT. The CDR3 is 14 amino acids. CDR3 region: CASSGQSYTGELFF. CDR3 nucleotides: TGTGCCAGCAGCGGACAGTCCTACACCGGGGAGCTGTTTTTT.

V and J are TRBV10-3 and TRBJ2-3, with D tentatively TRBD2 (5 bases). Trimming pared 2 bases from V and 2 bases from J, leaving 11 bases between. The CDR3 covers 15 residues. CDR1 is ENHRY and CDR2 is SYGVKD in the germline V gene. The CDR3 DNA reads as TGTGCCATCAGTGAGGGGCGGGCGGACACAGATACGCAGTATTTT. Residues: CAISEGRADTDTQYF.

The CDR3 region is CASSADPSGRAADTQYF. CDR3 coding DNA: TGCGCCAGCAGCGCCGACCCTAGCGGGAGGGCGGCAGATACGCAGTATTTT. The chain recombines TRBV5-1 with TRBJ2-3, with 12 positions matching TRBD2. There are 17 residues in the CDR3. Germline V lookup: CDR1 SGHRS, CDR2 YFSETQ. The V segment lost 4 bases and the J segment 4 bases; nucleotides outside the gene matches: 10.

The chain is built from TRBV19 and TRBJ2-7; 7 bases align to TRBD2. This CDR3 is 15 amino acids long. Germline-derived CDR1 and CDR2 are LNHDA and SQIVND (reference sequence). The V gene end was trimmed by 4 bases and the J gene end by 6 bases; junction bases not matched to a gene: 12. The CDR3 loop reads CASSTIGGSVSEQYF. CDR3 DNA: TGTGCCAGTAGTACTATCGGGGGGAGCGTCTCCGAGCAGTACTTC.

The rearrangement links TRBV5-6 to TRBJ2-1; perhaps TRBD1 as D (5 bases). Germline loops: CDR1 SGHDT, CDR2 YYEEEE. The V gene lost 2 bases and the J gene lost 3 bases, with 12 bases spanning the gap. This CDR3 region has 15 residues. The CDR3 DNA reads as TGTGCCAGCAGCTTAAGACAGACGGGCTACAATGAGCAGTTCTTC. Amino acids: CASSLRQTGYNEQFF. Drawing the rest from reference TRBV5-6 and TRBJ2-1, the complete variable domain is DAGVTQSPTHLIKTRGQQVTLRCSPKSGHDTVSWYQQALGQGPQFIFQYYEEEERQRGNFPDRFSGHQFPNYSSELNVNALLLGDSALYLCASSLRQTGYNEQFFGPGTRLTVL.

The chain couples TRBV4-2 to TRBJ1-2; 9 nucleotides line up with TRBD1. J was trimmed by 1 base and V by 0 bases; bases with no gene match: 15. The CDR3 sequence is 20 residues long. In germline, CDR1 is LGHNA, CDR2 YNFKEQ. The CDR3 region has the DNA TGTGCCAGCAGCCAAGACCTCCTTGTGGGACAGGGCAAAAATAACTATGGCTACACCTTC. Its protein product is CASSQDLLVGQGKNNYGYTF.

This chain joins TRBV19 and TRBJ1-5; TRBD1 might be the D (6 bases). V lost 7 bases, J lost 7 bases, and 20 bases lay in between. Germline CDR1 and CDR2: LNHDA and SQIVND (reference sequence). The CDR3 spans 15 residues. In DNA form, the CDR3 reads TGTGCCAGTAACTCGCCGTACAGGGATCGACAGCCCCAGCATTTT. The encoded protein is CASNSPYRDRQPQHF.

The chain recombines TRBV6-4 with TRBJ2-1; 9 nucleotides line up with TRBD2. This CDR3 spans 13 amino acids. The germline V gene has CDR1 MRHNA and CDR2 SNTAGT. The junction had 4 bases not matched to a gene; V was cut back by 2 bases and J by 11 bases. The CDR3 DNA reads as TGTGCCAGCAGTGACGTAGCGGGAGCAAAGCAGTTCTTC. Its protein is CASSDVAGAKQFF.

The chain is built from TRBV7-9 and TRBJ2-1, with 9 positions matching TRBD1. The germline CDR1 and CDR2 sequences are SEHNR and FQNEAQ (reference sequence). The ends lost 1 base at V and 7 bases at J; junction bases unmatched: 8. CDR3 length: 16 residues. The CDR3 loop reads CASSLDRGLLGNEQFF. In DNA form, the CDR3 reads TGTGCCAGCAGCTTAGACAGGGGGCTTTTGGGGAATGAGCAGTTCTTC.

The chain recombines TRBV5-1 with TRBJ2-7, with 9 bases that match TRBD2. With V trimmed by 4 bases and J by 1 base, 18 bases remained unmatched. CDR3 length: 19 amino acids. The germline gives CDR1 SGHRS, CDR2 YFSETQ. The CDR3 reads CASSPPLSASGTLSYEQYF. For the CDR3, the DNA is TGCGCCAGCAGCCCCCCCCTTTCGGCTAGCGGGACACTATCCTACGAGCAGTACTTC.

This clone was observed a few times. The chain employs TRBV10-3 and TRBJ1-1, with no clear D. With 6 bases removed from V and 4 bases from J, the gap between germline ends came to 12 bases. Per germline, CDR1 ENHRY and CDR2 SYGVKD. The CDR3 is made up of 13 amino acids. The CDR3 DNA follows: TGTGCCATCAGGGAGCAGAGGGTCACTGAAGCTTTCTTT. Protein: CAIREQRVTEAFF.

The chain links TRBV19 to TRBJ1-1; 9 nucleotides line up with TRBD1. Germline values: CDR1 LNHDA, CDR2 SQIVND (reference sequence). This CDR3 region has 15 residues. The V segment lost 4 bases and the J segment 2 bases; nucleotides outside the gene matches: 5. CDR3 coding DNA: TGTGCCAGTAGTAGCGGACAGGGGACCAACACTGAAGCTTTCTTT. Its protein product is CASSSGQGTNTEAFF.

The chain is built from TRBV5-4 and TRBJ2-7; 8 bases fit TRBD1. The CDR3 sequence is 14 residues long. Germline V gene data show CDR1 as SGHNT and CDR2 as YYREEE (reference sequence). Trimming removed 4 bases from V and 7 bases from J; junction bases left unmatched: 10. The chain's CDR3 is CASSPGGQGKEQYF. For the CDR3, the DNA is TGTGCCAGCAGCCCGGGCGGACAGGGCAAAGAGCAGTACTTC.

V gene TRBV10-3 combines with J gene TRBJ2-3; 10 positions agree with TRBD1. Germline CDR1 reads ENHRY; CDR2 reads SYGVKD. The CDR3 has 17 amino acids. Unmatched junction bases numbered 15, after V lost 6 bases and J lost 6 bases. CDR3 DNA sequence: TGTGCCATCAGCCGCTCCGGGACAGGGGTCAATACCGATACGCAGTATTTT. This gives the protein CAISRSGTGVNTDTQYF.

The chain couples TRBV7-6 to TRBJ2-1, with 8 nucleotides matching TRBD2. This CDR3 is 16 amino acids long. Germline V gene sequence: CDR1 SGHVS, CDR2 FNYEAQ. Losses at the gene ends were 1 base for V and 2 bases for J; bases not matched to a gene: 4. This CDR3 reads CASSLGEREPYNEQFF. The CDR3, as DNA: TGTGCCAGCAGCTTAGGGGAGCGGGAGCCCTACAATGAGCAGTTCTTC.

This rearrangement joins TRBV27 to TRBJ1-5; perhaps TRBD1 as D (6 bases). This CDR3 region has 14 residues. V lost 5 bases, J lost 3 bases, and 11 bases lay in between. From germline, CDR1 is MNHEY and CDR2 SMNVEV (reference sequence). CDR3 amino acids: CASSITGINQPQHF. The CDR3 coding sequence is TGTGCCAGCAGTATCACAGGGATCAATCAGCCCCAGCATTTT.

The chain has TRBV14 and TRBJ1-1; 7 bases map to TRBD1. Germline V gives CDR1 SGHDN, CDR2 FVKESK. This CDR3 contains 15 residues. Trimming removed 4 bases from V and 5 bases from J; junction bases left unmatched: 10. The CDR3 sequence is CASSRRDRVWTEAFF. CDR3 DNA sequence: TGTGCCAGCAGCCGGCGAGACAGGGTATGGACTGAAGCTTTCTTT.

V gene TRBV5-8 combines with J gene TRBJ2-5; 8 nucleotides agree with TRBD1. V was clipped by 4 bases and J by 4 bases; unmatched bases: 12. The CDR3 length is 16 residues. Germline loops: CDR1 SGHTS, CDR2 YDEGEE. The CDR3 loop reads CASSLPGQGAAETQYF. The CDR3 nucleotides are TGTGCCAGCAGCCTTCCAGGACAGGGAGCGGCAGAGACCCAGTACTTC.